This TCR beta chain was sequenced in a study of blood T cell repertoires in COVID-19. Study-wide background: Samples of COVID-19 (acute and convalescent) were obtained from the United States, Italy and Spain.

Authors' processing steps: It was from reference gene primer amplification that nucleated cell counts were estimated. The method was immunoSEQ multiplex PCR; TCRdb's version includes in-frame clones alone and lacks a portion of them. D and trimming come from the DNA, and the V and J calls and clone size come from that table. The sample shows about 250,000 clones, 65% to 90% of them seen only once. This clone was observed a few times. V was pared by 1 base and J by 4 bases, with 16 bases between. Germline V gene sequence: CDR1 SGHVS, CDR2 FQNEAQ. This CDR3 is built from 17 residues. The V and J genes are TRBV7-8 and TRBJ1-4; D not resolved. The sequence was collected from a man aged 50-60 years with active or convalescent COVID-19. Sequenced: peripheral blood. Written as DNA, the CDR3 is TGTGCCAGCAGCTTAGTGTCGGGTTACGGGGTTAATGAAAAACTGTTTTTT. It is translated as CASSLVSGYGVNEKLFF.